This entry is about one TCR beta chain. Its antigen remains unidentified. The CDR3 contains 14 residues. V lost 6 bases, J lost 2 bases, and 7 bases stayed unmatched. The V gene's germline CDR1 is ENHRY and CDR2 SYGVKD. The data originate from a study of T cell repertoires in cytomegalovirus infection. Study in general: It can be stated that public TCR beta signatures indicated CMV infection as well as a matching HLA type.

In TCRdb, the reads were re-called with MiXCR into one record per CDR3 protein. The table lists just over 450,000 distinct CDR3 sequences, about 42% of them singletons, with roughly two fifths in the top ten. Overall study results and limits: There were HLA-C-restricted CMV-specific TCR beta clonotypes dominating the ex vivo response.

This specimen consisted of cultured PBMCs, obtained from culture after CMV antigen stimulation. The chain has TRBV10-3 and TRBJ2-7, with 7 bases identical to TRBD1. This TCR derives from a human donor in good health (CMV status not recorded). Some clones in this sample may be carry-over from other donors' samples. The CDR3 DNA follows: TGTGCCATCAGGGGAACAGGGGAACCCTACGAGCAGTACTTC. Protein: CAIRGTGEPYEQYF.